Sequencing of this T cell receptor beta chain was carried out in a study of T cell changes during pregnancy in multiple sclerosis. CDR1 and CDR2 from the germline V gene are MRHNA and SNTAGT. The CDR3 is 17 residues long. V shed 0 bases and J 5 bases; nucleotides not matched to a gene: 7. The data were produced by immunoSEQ multiplex PCR, yet TCRdb's version contains in-frame clones alone and is incomplete. The sample records some 40,000 clones, more than 85% being singletons. Material: CD8+ T cells from peripheral blood mononuclear cells, obtained in the third trimester of pregnancy. This clonotype was sampled from a female donor with multiple sclerosis, enrolled in a pregnancy study. The chain combines TRBV6-4 with TRBJ2-3, with 11 positions matching TRBD1. The DNA for the CDR3 is TGTGCCAGCAGTGACTCAGCGGGACAGGGGGAGAAAGATACGCAGTATTTT. Translation gives CASSDSAGQGEKDTQYF.